This record looks at one T cell receptor beta chain sequence and its context. These data are taken from a study of T-cell reconstitution after alpha-beta-depleted transplantation in children. For TCRbeta, the library was prepared with unique molecular identifiers. TCRdb re-called the PCR reads through MiXCR, storing one row per CDR3 protein. The top ten clones hold 3% to 3.5% of a sample with about 540,000 distinct CDR3 sequences, around 17% of them seen once. Germline loops: CDR1 MGHRA, CDR2 YSYEKL. Trimming left V 1 base short and J 2 bases short, with 15 bases between. CDR3 size: 17 residues. The sample was PBMCs from the stem cell graft donor, taken from the stem cell graft. This TCR was recovered from a human donor who donated a stem cell graft to a child with acute lymphoblastic leukemia. This chain links TRBV4-1 with TRBJ1-5; D ambiguous. CDR3 region: CASSQGITSIGNQPQHF. The CDR3 nucleotides are TGCGCCAGCAGCCAAGGGATTACAAGTATAGGCAATCAGCCCCAGCATTTT.